These T cell receptor beta chains were read from a single sample in a study of blood T cell repertoires in COVID-19. Produced via immunoSEQ multiplex PCR; TCRdb's table is partial and in-frame only. The table has roughly 77,000 clones, 90% seen once; the top ten hold 6% to 8%. The sequencing input was peripheral blood. The receptors derive from a woman of 80 years or more with active COVID-19. CDR3s include the opening cysteine and the closing phenylalanine or tryptophan. A D gene is named only where the DNA matches it firmly. For some rows the clone size is stated as once, few or many, or as a class when expanded; others skip it.

-,TRBV5-4,-,TRBJ2-3,TGTGCCAGCAGAGACATCACAGATACGCAGTATTTT,CASRDITDTQYF
few,TRBV7-2,TRBD2,TRBJ2-7,TGTGCCAGCAGCTACTATATAGCGGGAGGCCCCGAGCAGTACTTC,CASSYYIAGGPEQYF
-,TRBV24-1,-,TRBJ2-3,TGTGCCACCAGTGATCTGGACAGAAGCACAGATACGCAGTATTTT,CATSDLDRSTDTQYF
-,TRBV11-3,TRBD2,TRBJ2-1,TGTGCCAGCAGCTTGCGGACTAGCGGATACAATGAGCAGTTCTTC,CASSLRTSGYNEQFF
-,TRBV7-9,TRBD2,TRBJ2-7,TGTGCCAGCAGCTTTCCGGGACTAGCGGGCGAGCAGTACTTC,CASSFPGLAGEQYF
-,TRBV19,TRBD1,TRBJ1-1,TGTGCCAGTAGTATATGGGCAGGGGGCTTCGACACTGAAGCTTTCTTT,CASSIWAGGFDTEAFF
-,TRBV7-2,-,TRBJ2-5,TGTGCCAGCAGCTTAGGCGGGGCTGAGGGGACCCAGTACTTC,CASSLGGAEGTQYF
once,TRBV7-2,-,TRBJ2-3,TGTGCCAGCAGCTCCGACAGCTATACGCAGTATTTT,CASSSDSYTQYF
once,TRBV28,-,TRBJ2-7,TGTGCCAGCAGTATTAACTACGAGCAGTACTTC,CASSINYEQYF
-,TRBV7-3,-,TRBJ2-2,TGTGCCAGCAGCTTGGGGCTAGACGCCGGGGAGCTGTTTTTT,CASSLGLDAGELFF
-,TRBV21-1,-,TRBJ2-7,TGTGCCTTGGGGGGTTTCCGGACTAGCGGGAGTTACGAGCAGTACTTC,CALGGFRTSGSYEQYF
-,TRBV6-5,TRBD2,TRBJ2-3,TGTGCCAGCAGGAGGGGAGGGACAGATACGCAGTATTTT,CASRRGGTDTQYF
few,TRBV5-1,TRBD1,TRBJ1-2,TGCGCCAGCAGCCCGGACAGGGGAAACTATGGCTACACCTTC,CASSPDRGNYGYTF
-,TRBV28,-,TRBJ1-3,TGTGCCAGCAGTTTACAGGTCTCTGGAAACACCATATATTTT,CASSLQVSGNTIYF
-,TRBV15,-,TRBJ1-5,TGTGCCACCAGCAGACAGACAAGCAATCAGCCCCAGCATTTT,CATSRQTSNQPQHF
once,TRBV5-4,TRBD1,TRBJ1-1,TGTGCCAGCAGCATCAACCGACAGGGAATAAACACTGAAGCTTTCTTT,CASSINRQGINTEAFF
-,TRBV5-1,TRBD2,TRBJ2-4,TGCGCCAGCAGCTCTAGCGGGGCTGGAAACATTCAGTACTTC,CASSSSGAGNIQYF
-,TRBV28,-,TRBJ1-2,TGTGCCATCCCGGCGGGGGACCGGAACTATGGCTACACCTTC,CAIPAGDRNYGYTF
-,TRBV21-1,-,TRBJ2-2,TGTGCCAGCAGCAACTCGGGCAGGGGGCGTGGGGAGCTGTTTTTT,CASSNSGRGRGELFF
-,TRBV21-1,-,TRBJ2-5,TGTGCCAGCAGCAAAGGTTCTAGCGGGAGTGGGGAGACCCAGTACTTC,CASSKGSSGSGETQYF
-,TRBV4-1,TRBD2,TRBJ2-1,TGCGCCAGCAGCCAAGGGACGGGGACTAGCGGTCAAGACAATGAGCAGTTCTTC,CASSQGTGTSGQDNEQFF
-,TRBV19,TRBD2,TRBJ2-1,TGTGCCAGTAGGGAACTAGCGGGAGGGACGGGGGAGCAGTTCTTC,CASRELAGGTGEQFF
-,TRBV2,-,TRBJ2-1,TGTGCCAGCAGTGATCAACTCCACAATGAGCAGTTCTTC,CASSDQLHNEQFF
-,TRBV28,-,TRBJ1-2,TGTGCCAGCAGTTTACAGAACTATGGCTACACCTTC,CASSLQNYGYTF
-,TRBV13,TRBD2,TRBJ2-7,TGTGCCAGCAGCCCTCGGACTAGCGGGTTCTCCTACGAGCAGTACTTC,CASSPRTSGFSYEQYF
once,TRBV19,-,TRBJ2-3,TGTGCCAGTAGTGTGACCGGGACTCGCGCTAGCACAGATACGCAGTATTTT,CASSVTGTRASTDTQYF
-,TRBV6-1,TRBD1,TRBJ2-5,TGTGCCAGCAGTGAGCCGACAGGGCAAGAGACCCAGTACTTC,CASSEPTGQETQYF
-,TRBV4-3,-,TRBJ2-1,TGCGCCAGCAGCCAGCGGTCCTACAATGAGCAGTTCTTC,CASSQRSYNEQFF
once,TRBV12-3/TRBV12-4,-,TRBJ2-2,TGTGCCAGCAGTTTTTCATTGGAGCTGTTTTTT,CASSFSLELFF
-,TRBV25-1,-,TRBJ2-7,TGTGCCAGCAGTGGAGGGGGAAAGCAGTACTTC,CASSGGGKQYF
-,TRBV27,-,TRBJ2-3,TGTGCCAGCAGTCTTATCCGTAAAGCCATCACAGATACGCAGTATTTT,CASSLIRKAITDTQYF
-,TRBV4-1,-,TRBJ2-3,TGCGCCAGCAGCCAAGATGCGCGGGATTTTCCTCCAGATACGCAGTATTTT,CASSQDARDFPPDTQYF
-,TRBV29-1,TRBD2,TRBJ2-3,TGCAGCGTTGAAGGGCGGGAGGCCGTAGATACGCAGTATTTT,CSVEGREAVDTQYF
-,TRBV15,-,TRBJ1-5,TGTGCCACCCACGCCTCCCCCAACAGGGCGGTCGGTCAGCCCCAGCATTTT,CATHASPNRAVGQPQHF
-,TRBV5-1,-,TRBJ2-7,TGCGCCAGCAGCTTGTCTGGCAGGGCGATTTCCTACGAGCAGTACTTC,CASSLSGRAISYEQYF
-,TRBV19,-,TRBJ2-1,TGTGCCAGTAGCTGGCACGTATCCTACAATGAGCAGTTCTTC,CASSWHVSYNEQFF
-,TRBV5-1,-,TRBJ2-5,TGCGCCAGCAGCCTTCCGGCAGGGCCGGAGACCCAGTACTTC,CASSLPAGPETQYF